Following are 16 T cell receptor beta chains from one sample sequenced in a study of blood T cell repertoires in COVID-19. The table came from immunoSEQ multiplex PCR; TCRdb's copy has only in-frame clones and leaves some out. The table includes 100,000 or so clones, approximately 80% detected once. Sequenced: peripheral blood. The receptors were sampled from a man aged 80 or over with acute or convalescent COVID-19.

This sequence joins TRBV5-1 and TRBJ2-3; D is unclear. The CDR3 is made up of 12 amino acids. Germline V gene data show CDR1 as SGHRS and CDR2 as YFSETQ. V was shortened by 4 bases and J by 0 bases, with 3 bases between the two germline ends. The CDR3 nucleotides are TGCGCCAGCAGCCCGAGCACAGATACGCAGTATTTT. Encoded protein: CASSPSTDTQYF. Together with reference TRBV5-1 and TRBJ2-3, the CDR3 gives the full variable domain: KAGVTQTPRYLIKTRGQQVTLSCSPISGHRSVSWYQQTPGQGLQFLFEYFSETQRNKGNFPGRFSGRQFSNSRSEMNVSTLELGDSALYLCASSPSTDTQYFGPGTRLTVL.

The CDR3 loop reads CASSLGDLRTGTYGYTF. DNA for the CDR3: TGCGCCAGCAGCCTGGGTGATCTTAGGACAGGGACCTATGGCTACACCTTC. The chain uses TRBV5-1 and TRBJ1-2; 8 bases line up with TRBD1. V lost 4 bases to trimming and J lost 4 bases; unmatched junction nucleotides: 15. The CDR3 is 17 residues long. CDR1 is SGHRS, CDR2 YFSETQ, per germline.

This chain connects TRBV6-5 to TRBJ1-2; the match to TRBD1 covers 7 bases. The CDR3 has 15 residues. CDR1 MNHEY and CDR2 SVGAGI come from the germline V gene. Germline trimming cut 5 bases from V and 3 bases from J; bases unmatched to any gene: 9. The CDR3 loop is CASSTYRGGDYGYTF. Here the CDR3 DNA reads TGTGCCAGCAGTACTTACAGGGGTGGAGACTATGGCTACACCTTC.

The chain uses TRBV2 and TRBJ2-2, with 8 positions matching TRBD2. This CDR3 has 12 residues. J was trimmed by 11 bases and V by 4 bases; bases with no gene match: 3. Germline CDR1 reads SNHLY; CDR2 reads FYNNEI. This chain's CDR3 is CASSGTSYELFF. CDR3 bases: TGTGCCAGCAGTGGGACTAGCTATGAGCTGTTTTTT.

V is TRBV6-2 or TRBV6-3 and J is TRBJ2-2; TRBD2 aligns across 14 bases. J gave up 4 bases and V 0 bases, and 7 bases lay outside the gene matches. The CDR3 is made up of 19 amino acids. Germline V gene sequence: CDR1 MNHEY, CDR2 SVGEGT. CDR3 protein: CASSYSRLAGGPGTGELFF. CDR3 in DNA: TGTGCCAGCAGTTACTCGAGACTAGCGGGAGGGCCAGGCACCGGGGAGCTGTTTTTT.

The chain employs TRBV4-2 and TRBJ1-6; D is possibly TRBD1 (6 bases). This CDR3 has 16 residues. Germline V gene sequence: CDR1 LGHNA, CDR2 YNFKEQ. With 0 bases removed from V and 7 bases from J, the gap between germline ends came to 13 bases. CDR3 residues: CASSQDAQGKNSPLHF. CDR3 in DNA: TGTGCCAGCAGCCAAGATGCACAGGGTAAAAATTCACCCCTCCACTTT.

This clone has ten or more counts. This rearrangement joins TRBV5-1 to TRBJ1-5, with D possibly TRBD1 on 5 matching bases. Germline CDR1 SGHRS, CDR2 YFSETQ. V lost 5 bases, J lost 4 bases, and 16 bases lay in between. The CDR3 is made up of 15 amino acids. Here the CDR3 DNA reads TGCGCCAGCAGGATTGATGGGGGGGGGAATCAGCCCCAGCATTTT. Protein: CASRIDGGGNQPQHF.

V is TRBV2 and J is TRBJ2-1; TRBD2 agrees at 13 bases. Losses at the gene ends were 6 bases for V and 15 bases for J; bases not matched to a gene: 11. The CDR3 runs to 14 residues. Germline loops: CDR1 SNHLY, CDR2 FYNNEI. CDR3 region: CASSIQGLAGRRFF. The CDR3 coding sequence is TGTGCCAGCAGCATCCAGGGACTAGCGGGAAGGAGGTTCTTC.

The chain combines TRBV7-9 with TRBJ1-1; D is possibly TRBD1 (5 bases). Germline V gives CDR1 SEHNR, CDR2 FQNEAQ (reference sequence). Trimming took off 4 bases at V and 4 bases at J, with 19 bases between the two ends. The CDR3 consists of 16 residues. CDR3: CASSSEYLGARTEAFF. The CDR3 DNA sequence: TGTGCCAGCAGCTCTGAATATCTAGGGGCTCGCACTGAAGCTTTCTTT. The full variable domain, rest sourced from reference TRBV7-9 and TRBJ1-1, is DTGVSQNPRHKITKRGQNVTFRCDPISEHNRLYWYRQTLGQGPEFLTYFQNEAQLEKSRLLSDRFSAERPKGSFSTLEIQRTEQGDSAMYLCASSSEYLGARTEAFFGQGTRLTVV.

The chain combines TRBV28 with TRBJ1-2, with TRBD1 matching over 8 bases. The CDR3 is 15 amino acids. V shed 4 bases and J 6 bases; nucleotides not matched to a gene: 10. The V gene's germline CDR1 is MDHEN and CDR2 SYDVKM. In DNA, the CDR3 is TGTGCCAGCAGTTCGGCAGGGGGCAATTTGCATGGCTACACCTTC. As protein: CASSSAGGNLHGYTF.

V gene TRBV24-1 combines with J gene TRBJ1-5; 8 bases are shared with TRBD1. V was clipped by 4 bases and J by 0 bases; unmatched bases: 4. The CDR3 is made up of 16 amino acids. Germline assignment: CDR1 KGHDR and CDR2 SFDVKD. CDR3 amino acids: CATSDMTGDSNQPQHF. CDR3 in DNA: TGTGCCACCAGTGACATGACAGGGGATAGCAATCAGCCCCAGCATTTT.

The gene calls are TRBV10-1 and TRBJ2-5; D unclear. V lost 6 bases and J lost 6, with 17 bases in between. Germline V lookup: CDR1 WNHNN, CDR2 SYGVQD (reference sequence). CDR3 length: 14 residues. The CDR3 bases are TGCGCCAGCAGCCCGGGTTCCGGTGGAAAGACCCAGTACTTC. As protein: CASSPGSGGKTQYF.

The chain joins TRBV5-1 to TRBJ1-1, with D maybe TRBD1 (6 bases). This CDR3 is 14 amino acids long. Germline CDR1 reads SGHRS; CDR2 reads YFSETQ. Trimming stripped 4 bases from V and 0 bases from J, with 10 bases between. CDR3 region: CASSHGQLNTEAFF. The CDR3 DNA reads TGCGCCAGCAGCCATGGACAGCTGAACACTGAAGCTTTCTTT. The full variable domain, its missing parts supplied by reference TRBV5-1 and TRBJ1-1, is KAGVTQTPRYLIKTRGQQVTLSCSPISGHRSVSWYQQTPGQGLQFLFEYFSETQRNKGNFPGRFSGRQFSNSRSEMNVSTLELGDSALYLCASSHGQLNTEAFFGQGTRLTVV.

The CDR3 DNA sequence: TGTGCCAGCAGCTTTCGGGACTTCTACAATGAGCAGTTCTTC. Translated: CASSFRDFYNEQFF. V usage is TRBV7-2 and J usage is TRBJ2-1; D possibly corresponds to TRBD2 (6 bases). The CDR3 runs 14 residues. Trimming removed 3 bases at V and 3 bases at J, with 9 bases between. Germline loops: CDR1 SGHTA, CDR2 FQGNSA.

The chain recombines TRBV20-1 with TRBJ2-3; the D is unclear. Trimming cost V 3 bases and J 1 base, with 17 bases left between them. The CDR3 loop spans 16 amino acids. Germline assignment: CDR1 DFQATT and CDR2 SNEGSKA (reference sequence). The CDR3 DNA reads TGCAGTGCTAGTTGGGTAACTCATGCGGGCACAGATACGCAGTATTTT. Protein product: CSASWVTHAGTDTQYF.

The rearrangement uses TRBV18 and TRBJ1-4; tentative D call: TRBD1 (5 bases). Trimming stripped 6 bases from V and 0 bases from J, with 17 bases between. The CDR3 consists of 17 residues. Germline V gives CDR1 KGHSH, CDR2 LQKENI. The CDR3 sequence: CASSPGGGRPTNEKLFF. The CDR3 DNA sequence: TGTGCCAGCTCTCCCGGGGGTGGGAGACCAACTAATGAAAAACTGTTTTTT.